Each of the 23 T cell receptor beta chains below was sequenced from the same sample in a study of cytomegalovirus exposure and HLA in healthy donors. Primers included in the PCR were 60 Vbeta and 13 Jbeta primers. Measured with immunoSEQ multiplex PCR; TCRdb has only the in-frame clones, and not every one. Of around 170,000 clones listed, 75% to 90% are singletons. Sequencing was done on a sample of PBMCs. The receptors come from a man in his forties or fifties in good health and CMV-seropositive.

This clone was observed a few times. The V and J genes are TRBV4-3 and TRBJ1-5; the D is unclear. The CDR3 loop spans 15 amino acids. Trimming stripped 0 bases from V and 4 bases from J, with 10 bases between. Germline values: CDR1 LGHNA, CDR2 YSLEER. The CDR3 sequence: CASSQDRGTNQPQHF. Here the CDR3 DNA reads TGCGCCAGCAGCCAAGATCGTGGTACAAATCAGCCCCAGCATTTT.

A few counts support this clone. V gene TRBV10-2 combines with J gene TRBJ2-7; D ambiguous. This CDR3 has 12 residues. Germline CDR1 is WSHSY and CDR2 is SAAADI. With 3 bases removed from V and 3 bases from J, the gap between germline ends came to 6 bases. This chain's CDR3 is CASSDPFYEQYF. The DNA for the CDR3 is TGCGCCAGCAGTGACCCCTTCTACGAGCAGTACTTC.

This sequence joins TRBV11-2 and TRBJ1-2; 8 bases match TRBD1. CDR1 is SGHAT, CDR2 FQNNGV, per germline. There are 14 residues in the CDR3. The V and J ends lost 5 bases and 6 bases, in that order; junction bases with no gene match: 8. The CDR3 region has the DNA TGTGCCAGCAGCCCGTGGACAGGGAGGGATGGCTACACCTTC. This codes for CASSPWTGRDGYTF.

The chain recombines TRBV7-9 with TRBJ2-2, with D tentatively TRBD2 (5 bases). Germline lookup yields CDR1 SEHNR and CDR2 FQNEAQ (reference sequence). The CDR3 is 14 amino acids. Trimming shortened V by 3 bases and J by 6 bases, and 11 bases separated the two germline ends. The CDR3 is CASSLQGSSGELFF. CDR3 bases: TGTGCCAGCAGCTTGCAAGGGAGCTCCGGGGAGCTGTTTTTT. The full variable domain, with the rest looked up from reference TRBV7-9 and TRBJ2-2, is DTGVSQNPRHKITKRGQNVTFRCDPISEHNRLYWYRQTLGQGPEFLTYFQNEAQLEKSRLLSDRFSAERPKGSFSTLEIQRTEQGDSAMYLCASSLQGSSGELFFGEGSRLTVL.

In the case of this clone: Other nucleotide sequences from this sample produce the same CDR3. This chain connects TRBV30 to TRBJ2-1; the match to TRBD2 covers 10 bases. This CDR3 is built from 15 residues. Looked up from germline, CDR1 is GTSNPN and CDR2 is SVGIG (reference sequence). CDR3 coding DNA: TGTGCACTGCGGAGGCCGGTAGCGGGGGGTGGTGAGCAGTTCTTC. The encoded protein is CALRRPVAGGGEQFF.

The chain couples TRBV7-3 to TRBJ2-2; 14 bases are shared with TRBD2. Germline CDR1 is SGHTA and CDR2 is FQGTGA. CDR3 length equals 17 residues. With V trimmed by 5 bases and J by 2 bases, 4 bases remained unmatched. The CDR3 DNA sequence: TGTGCCAGCAGCCAGACTAGCGGGGGGGTCAACACCGGGGAGCTGTTTTTT. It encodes CASSQTSGGVNTGELFF.

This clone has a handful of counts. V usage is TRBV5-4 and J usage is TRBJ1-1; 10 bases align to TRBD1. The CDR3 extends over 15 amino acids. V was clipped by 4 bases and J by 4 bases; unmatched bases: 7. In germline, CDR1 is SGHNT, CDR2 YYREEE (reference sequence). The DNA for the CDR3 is TGTGCCAGCAGCCCCGGGACAGGGGCGAGCACTGAAGCTTTCTTT. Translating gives CASSPGTGASTEAFF.

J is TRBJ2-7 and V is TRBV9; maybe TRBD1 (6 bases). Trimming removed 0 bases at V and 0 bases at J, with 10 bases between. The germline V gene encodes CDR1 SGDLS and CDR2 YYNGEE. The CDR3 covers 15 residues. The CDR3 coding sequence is TGTGCCAGCAGCGTAGCTGGACAGTCCTCCTACGAGCAGTACTTC. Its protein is CASSVAGQSSYEQYF.

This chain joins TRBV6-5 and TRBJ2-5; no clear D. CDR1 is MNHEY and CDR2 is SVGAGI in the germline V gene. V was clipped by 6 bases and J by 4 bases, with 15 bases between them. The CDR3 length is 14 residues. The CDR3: CASRTILTGETQYF. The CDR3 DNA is TGTGCCAGCAGGACGATTCTGACGGGAGAGACCCAGTACTTC.

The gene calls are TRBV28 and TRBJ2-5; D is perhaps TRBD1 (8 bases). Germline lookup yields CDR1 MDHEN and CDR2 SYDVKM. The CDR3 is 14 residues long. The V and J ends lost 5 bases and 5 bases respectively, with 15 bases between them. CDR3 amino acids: CASSGQGGKETQYF. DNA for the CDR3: TGTGCCAGCAGTGGACAGGGAGGGAAGGAGACCCAGTACTTC.

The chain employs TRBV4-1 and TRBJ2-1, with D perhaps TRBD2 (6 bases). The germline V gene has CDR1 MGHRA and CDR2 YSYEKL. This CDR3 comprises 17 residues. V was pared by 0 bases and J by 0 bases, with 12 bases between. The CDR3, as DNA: TGCGCCAGCAGCCAAGATTCCGGGGGAGGCTCCTACAATGAGCAGTTCTTC. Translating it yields CASSQDSGGGSYNEQFF.

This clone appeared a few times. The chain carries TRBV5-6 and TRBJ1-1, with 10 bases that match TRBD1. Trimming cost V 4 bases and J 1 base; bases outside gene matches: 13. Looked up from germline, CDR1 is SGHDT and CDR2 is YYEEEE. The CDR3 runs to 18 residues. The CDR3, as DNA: TGTGCCAGCAGCCCCACATGGGACAGGGGTCTATCGAACACTGAAGCTTTCTTT. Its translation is CASSPTWDRGLSNTEAFF.

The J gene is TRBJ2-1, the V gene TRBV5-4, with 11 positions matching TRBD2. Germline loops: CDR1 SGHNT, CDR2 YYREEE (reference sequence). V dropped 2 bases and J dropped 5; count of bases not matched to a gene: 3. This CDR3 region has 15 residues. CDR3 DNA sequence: TGTGCCAGCAGCTTCCTAGCGGGGGGCCACAATGAGCAGTTCTTC. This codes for CASSFLAGGHNEQFF.

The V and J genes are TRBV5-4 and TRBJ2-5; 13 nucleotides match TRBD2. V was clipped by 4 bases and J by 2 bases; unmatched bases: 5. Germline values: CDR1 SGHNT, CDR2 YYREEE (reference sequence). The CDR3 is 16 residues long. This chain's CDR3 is CASSIRLAGGQETQYF. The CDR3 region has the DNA TGTGCCAGCAGCATCCGACTAGCGGGGGGACAAGAGACCCAGTACTTC.

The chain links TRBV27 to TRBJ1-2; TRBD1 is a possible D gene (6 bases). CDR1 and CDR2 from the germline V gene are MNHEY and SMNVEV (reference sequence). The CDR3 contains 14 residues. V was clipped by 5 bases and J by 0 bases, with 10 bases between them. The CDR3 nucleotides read TGTGCCAGCAGTACGCACAGGGCTAACTATGGCTACACCTTC. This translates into CASSTHRANYGYTF.

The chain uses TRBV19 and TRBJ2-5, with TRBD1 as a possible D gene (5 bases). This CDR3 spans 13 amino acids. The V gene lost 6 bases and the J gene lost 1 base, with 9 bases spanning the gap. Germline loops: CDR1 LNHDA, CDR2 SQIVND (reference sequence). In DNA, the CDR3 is TGTGCCAGTAGGTACCAGGGCCAAGAGACCCAGTACTTC. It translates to CASRYQGQETQYF. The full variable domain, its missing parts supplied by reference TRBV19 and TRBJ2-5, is DGGITQSPKYLFRKEGQNVTLSCEQNLNHDAMYWYRQDPGQGLRLIYYSQIVNDFQKGDIAEGYSVSREKKESFPLTVTSAQKNPTAFYLCASRYQGQETQYFGPGTRLLVL.

CDR3 DNA: TGTGCCTGGGATCAGGGAAGCTCCTACAATGAGCAGTTCTTC. It specifies CAWDQGSSYNEQFF. V gene TRBV30 combines with J gene TRBJ2-1, with D tentatively TRBD1 (5 bases). The length of the CDR3 is 14 residues. Germline CDR1 is GTSNPN and CDR2 is SVGIG (reference sequence). Trimming left V 5 bases short and J 0 bases short, with 11 bases between.

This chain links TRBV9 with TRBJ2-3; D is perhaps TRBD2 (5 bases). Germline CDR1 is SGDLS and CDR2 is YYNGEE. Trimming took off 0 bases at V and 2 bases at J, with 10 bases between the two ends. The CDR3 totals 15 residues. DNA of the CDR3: TGTGCCAGCAGCGTAGAGCTAGCCCCCACAGATACGCAGTATTTT. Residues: CASSVELAPTDTQYF.

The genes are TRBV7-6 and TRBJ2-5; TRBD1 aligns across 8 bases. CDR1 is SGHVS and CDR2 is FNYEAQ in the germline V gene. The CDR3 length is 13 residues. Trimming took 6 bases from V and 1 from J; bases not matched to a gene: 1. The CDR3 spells CASRTGGQETQYF. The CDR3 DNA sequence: TGTGCCAGCAGAACAGGGGGCCAAGAGACCCAGTACTTC.

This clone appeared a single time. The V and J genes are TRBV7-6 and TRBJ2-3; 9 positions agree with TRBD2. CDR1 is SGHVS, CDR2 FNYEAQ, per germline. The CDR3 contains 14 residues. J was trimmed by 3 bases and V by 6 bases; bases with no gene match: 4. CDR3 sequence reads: CASRRRGGTDTQYF. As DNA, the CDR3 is TGTGCCAGCAGGCGGCGGGGGGGGACAGATACGCAGTATTTT.

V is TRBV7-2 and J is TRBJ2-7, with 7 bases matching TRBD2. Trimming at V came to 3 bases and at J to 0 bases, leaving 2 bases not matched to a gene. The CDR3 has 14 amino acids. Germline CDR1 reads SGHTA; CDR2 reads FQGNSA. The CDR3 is CASSLGGLSYEQYF. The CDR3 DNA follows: TGTGCCAGCAGCTTGGGAGGGCTCTCCTACGAGCAGTACTTC.

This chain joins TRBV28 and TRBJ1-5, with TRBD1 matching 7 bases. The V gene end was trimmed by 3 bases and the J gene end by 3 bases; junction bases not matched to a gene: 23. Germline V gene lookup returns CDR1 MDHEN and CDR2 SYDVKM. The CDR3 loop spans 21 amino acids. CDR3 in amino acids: CASSLYTGLLTGQPHNQPQHF. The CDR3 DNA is TGTGCCAGCAGTTTGTACACCGGCCTTTTGACGGGACAGCCTCACAATCAGCCCCAGCATTTT.

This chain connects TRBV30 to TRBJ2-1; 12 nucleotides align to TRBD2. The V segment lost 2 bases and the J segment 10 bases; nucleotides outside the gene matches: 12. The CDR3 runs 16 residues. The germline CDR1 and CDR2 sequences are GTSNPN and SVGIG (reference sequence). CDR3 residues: CAWSNEPLAGGGEQFF. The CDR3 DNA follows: TGTGCCTGGAGTAACGAGCCACTAGCGGGGGGAGGGGAGCAGTTCTTC.